This TCR beta chain was sequenced in a study of cytomegalovirus exposure and HLA in healthy donors. Study as a whole: When about 400 donors were genotyped, around 77% of them were found to fall in the Caucasian-associated ancestry cluster. Study observations and caveats: Researchers reported that a few CMV-associated chains were confirmed in vitro as CMV antigen-specific. Altogether, some 160 TCR beta chains were recorded as cytomegalovirus-associated.

This PCR relied on a set of 60 Vbeta primers and 13 Jbeta primers. The method was immunoSEQ multiplex PCR; TCRdb's version includes in-frame clones alone and lacks a portion of them. The sample totals tens of thousands of clones. A word on this clone: Its antigen is still unknown.

With 6 bases removed from V and 1 base from J, the gap between germline ends came to 13 bases. CDR1 and CDR2 (germline): MDHEN, SYDVKM. The CDR3 extends over 15 amino acids. The source material was PBMCs. The V call is TRBV28, the J call TRBJ1-3; possibly TRBD1 for D (5 bases). The sequence came from a woman aged 55-69 years in good health and CMV-seronegative. The CDR3 spells CASSPAGGSGNTIYF. The CDR3 nucleotides read TGTGCCAGCAGCCCGGCCGGGGGTTCTGGAAACACCATATATTTT.